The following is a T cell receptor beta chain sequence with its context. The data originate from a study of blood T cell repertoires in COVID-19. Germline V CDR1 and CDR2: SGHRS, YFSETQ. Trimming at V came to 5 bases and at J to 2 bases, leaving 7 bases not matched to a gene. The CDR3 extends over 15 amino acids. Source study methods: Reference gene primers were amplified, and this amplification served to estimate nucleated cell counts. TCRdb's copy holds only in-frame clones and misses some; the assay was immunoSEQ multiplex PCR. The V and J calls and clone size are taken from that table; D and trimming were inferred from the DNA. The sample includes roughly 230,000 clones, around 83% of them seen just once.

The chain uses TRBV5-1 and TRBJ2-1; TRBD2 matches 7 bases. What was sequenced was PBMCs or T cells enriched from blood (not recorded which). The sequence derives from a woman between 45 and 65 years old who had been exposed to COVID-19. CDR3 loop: CASRSRGLTYNEQFF. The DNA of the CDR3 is TGCGCCAGCAGATCACGGGGACTAACCTACAATGAGCAGTTCTTC.